The source of this T cell receptor beta chain is a study of blood T cell repertoires in COVID-19. About the research overall: Spain, Italy and the United States supplied samples that represented acute and convalescent COVID-19.

Germline V gives CDR1 LGHNA, CDR2 YSLEER. The CDR3 extends over 17 amino acids. J lost 7 bases, V lost 0 bases, and 4 bases had no gene match. The repertoire was sequenced with immunoSEQ multiplex PCR; TCRdb's copy has only in-frame clones and lacks some. The data show 45,000 or so clones, approximately 83% seen once. The specimen sequenced was peripheral blood. The chain joins TRBV4-3 to TRBJ2-2; 14 bases are a match to TRBD2. The TCR sequence derives from a man at least 80 years old in a cohort sampled during active COVID-19. CDR3 residues: CASSQDPGLAGVGELFF. Written as DNA, the CDR3 is TGCGCCAGCAGCCAAGATCCGGGACTAGCGGGAGTCGGGGAGCTGTTTTTT.